Following are 31 T cell receptor beta chains from one sample sequenced in a study of blood T cell repertoires in COVID-19 (dated by TCRdb to 2018 to 2020). Libraries came from the immunoSEQ multiplex PCR assay. TCRdb stores this immuneACCESS table with in-frame sequences only. Part of the clones is absent; in the studies checked, under half of the shortfall reflects unresolved V genes, and no reason is known for the rest. The sample contains some 700,000 clones, about 87% of them found a single time. Under 0.3% of the sample rests with the top ten. The material sequenced was peripheral blood. These receptors were taken from a woman under 30 with acute or convalescent COVID-19.

The CDR3 DNA reads TGTGCCAGCAGTGCAGTCCCCTACGAGCAGTACTTC. It is translated as CASSAVPYEQYF. The chain links TRBV28 to TRBJ2-7; no definite D call. The CDR3 covers 12 residues. The V end lost 5 bases, the J end lost 2 bases, and 7 bases lay between the germline ends. Germline-derived CDR1 and CDR2 are MDHEN and SYDVKM.

The chain joins TRBV11-1 to TRBJ2-7; the D is unclear. Germline values: CDR1 SGHAT, CDR2 FQDESV (reference sequence). This CDR3 region has 15 residues. V shed 0 bases and J shed 3 bases, with 12 bases lying between them. CDR3 residues: CASSLAESLGYEQYF. CDR3 coding DNA: TGTGCCAGCAGCTTAGCCGAGTCCCTCGGCTACGAGCAGTACTTC.

The V gene is TRBV5-6, the J gene TRBJ1-4; no reliable D call. From germline, CDR1 is SGHDT and CDR2 YYEEEE. V was pared by 1 base and J by 7 bases, with 5 bases between. The CDR3 length is 12 residues. The CDR3 nucleotides read TGTGCCAGCAGCTTGAGCGCTGAAAAACTGTTTTTT. Residues: CASSLSAEKLFF.

The CDR3 sequence is CATRGTGRSTSGANVLTF. CDR3 sequence (DNA): TGTGCCACCCGTGGGACAGGCCGCTCTACCTCTGGGGCCAACGTCCTGACTTTC. The chain is built from TRBV19 and TRBJ2-6; 8 positions match TRBD1. The CDR3 covers 18 residues. V gave up 10 bases and J gave up 0 bases; unmatched junction bases: 14. Germline V gene sequence: CDR1 LNHDA, CDR2 SQIVND (reference sequence). Complete variable domain (other parts from reference TRBV19 and TRBJ2-6): DGGITQSPKYLFRKEGQNVTLSCEQNLNHDAMYWYRQDPGQGLRLIYYSQIVNDFQKGDIAEGYSVSREKKESFPLTVTSAQKNPTAFYLCATRGTGRSTSGANVLTFGAGSRLTVL.

This clone was counted a single time. The rearrangement uses TRBV7-9 and TRBJ2-3, with D tentatively TRBD2 (5 bases). Germline CDR1 is SEHNR and CDR2 is FQNEAQ (reference sequence). CDR3 length: 15 residues. V was cut by 7 bases and J by 3 bases, with 17 bases left in between. The CDR3 sequence is CASTPVLRRTDTQYF. The DNA for the CDR3 is TGTGCCAGCACCCCAGTCCTCAGGAGGACAGATACGCAGTATTTT.

V usage is TRBV12-3 or TRBV12-4 and J usage is TRBJ1-5; no reliable D call. Trimming left V 3 bases short and J 7 bases short, with 10 bases between. The CDR3 spans 13 residues. In nucleotides, the CDR3 is TGTGCCAGCAGTTTGGACTTGTGGCAGCCCCAGCATTTT. Translation gives CASSLDLWQPQHF.

The rearrangement links TRBV10-3 to TRBJ1-2; D uncertain. V was cut by 4 bases and J by 4 bases, with 4 bases left in between. Germline-derived CDR1 and CDR2 are ENHRY and SYGVKD. The CDR3 totals 11 residues. The CDR3 coding sequence is TGTGCCATCAGTGGAGCCTATGGCTACACCTTC. It codes for CAISGAYGYTF.

This chain links TRBV6-5 with TRBJ1-2; D not certain. The CDR3 runs to 12 residues. Trimming pared 4 bases from V and 12 bases from J, leaving 15 bases between. Germline CDR1 and CDR2: MNHEY and SVGAGI. CDR3 nucleotides: TGTGCCAGCAGTTCCACGGGTGTAGTTAACACCTTC. Translated, it gives CASSSTGVVNTF.

CDR3 amino acids: CASSQTSTSNQPQHF. The CDR3 nucleotides are TGTGCCAGCAGCCAAACATCAACAAGCAATCAGCCCCAGCATTTT. The rearrangement links TRBV3-1 (or the pseudogene TRBV3-2) to TRBJ1-5; D unresolved. CDR1 and CDR2 (germline): LGHDT, YNNKEL (reference sequence). This CDR3 comprises 15 residues. Trimming took off 2 bases at V and 1 base at J, with 9 bases between the two ends.

J is TRBJ2-4 and V is TRBV28; possible D gene TRBD1, 6 bases. Germline V gene sequence: CDR1 MDHEN, CDR2 SYDVKM. The CDR3 loop spans 14 amino acids. V lost 1 base and J lost 8, with 12 bases in between. Written as DNA, the CDR3 is TGTGCCAGCAGTTTATTTACAGGGAGTGACATTCAGTACTTC. This codes for CASSLFTGSDIQYF.

This clone was counted once. The same CDR3 is also encoded by other DNA sequences in this sample. This chain connects TRBV7-9 to TRBJ1-2; D is unclear. CDR1 and CDR2 from the germline V gene are SEHNR and FQNEAQ (reference sequence). The CDR3 consists of 14 residues. Trimming pared 2 bases from V and 1 base from J, leaving 8 bases between. The CDR3 DNA reads TGTGCCAGCAGCTTAACCGGGGTTAACTATGGCTACACCTTC. Translating gives CASSLTGVNYGYTF.

The chain's CDR3 is CASSPWDRDNYGYTF. The CDR3 DNA is TGTGCCAGCAGCCCGTGGGACAGGGATAACTATGGCTACACCTTC. V gene TRBV11-2 combines with J gene TRBJ1-2; TRBD1 agrees at 9 bases. CDR3 length: 15 residues. The V and J ends lost 5 bases and 1 base, in that order; junction bases with no gene match: 5. CDR1 is SGHAT, CDR2 FQNNGV, per germline.

This chain joins TRBV5-1 and TRBJ1-6; D is perhaps TRBD1 (6 bases). Trimming removed 4 bases from V and 7 bases from J, with 18 bases in between. The germline V gene has CDR1 SGHRS and CDR2 YFSETQ. This CDR3 contains 16 residues. CDR3 amino acids: CASSPDVRGGNSPLHF. In nucleotides, the CDR3 is TGCGCCAGCAGCCCGGACGTCAGGGGCGGAAATTCACCCCTCCACTTT.

The chain uses TRBV6-5 and TRBJ1-1; tentatively, D is TRBD1 (6 bases). The CDR3 extends over 14 amino acids. Trimming left V 6 bases short and J 6 bases short, with 17 bases between. Looked up from germline, CDR1 is MNHEY and CDR2 is SVGAGI. DNA of the CDR3: TGTGCCAGCAGACCCCCGCGGGGGGCCTCTGAAGCTTTCTTT. Encoded protein: CASRPPRGASEAFF.

The gene calls are TRBV27 and TRBJ1-2; 11 bases are shared with TRBD1. Germline-derived CDR1 and CDR2 are MNHEY and SMNVEV (reference sequence). The CDR3 consists of 15 residues. V dropped 6 bases and J dropped 4; count of bases not matched to a gene: 7. CDR3 amino acids: CASSPGQGAFYGYTF. As DNA, the CDR3 is TGTGCCAGCAGCCCTGGACAGGGGGCGTTCTATGGCTACACCTTC.

This chain uses TRBV6-4 with TRBJ2-3, with 10 bases aligning to TRBD2. V was pared by 5 bases and J by 1 base, with 6 bases of the junction left unmatched. The CDR3 length is 16 residues. Germline V gene sequence: CDR1 MRHNA, CDR2 SNTAGT. The CDR3 DNA reads as TGTGCCAGCAGTACGTCCGGGACTAGCGGCACAGATACGCAGTATTTT. It is translated as CASSTSGTSGTDTQYF.

This chain joins TRBV2 and TRBJ2-5; possibly TRBD1 for D (5 bases). CDR1 and CDR2 (germline): SNHLY, FYNNEI. Trimming left V 7 bases short and J 4 bases short, with 10 bases between. This CDR3 has 12 amino acids. The CDR3 bases are TGTGCCAGCAAGGGGCTCGGAGAGACCCAGTACTTC. Translating it yields CASKGLGETQYF.

This chain connects TRBV21-1 to TRBJ1-1; TRBD1, as called in the table, went unchecked against the DNA. TRBV21-1 is a listed pseudogene. This CDR3 is 17 amino acids long. Written as DNA, the CDR3 is TGTGCCAGCAGCAAAACTGCCAGGGAAGCATGGGACACTGAAGCTTTCTTT. It yields the protein CASSKTAREAWDTEAFF.

The chain is built from TRBV24-1 and TRBJ2-3; TRBD1 might be the D (6 bases). The CDR3 is made up of 16 amino acids. Germline CDR1 KGHDR, CDR2 SFDVKD. Trimming stripped 5 bases from V and 6 bases from J, with 20 bases between. In DNA form, the CDR3 reads TGTGCCACCAGTGGTTATGTGATGGGGGCTAGGGATACGCAGTATTTT. Translated, it gives CATSGYVMGARDTQYF.

The CDR3 region has the DNA TGCGCCAGCAGCTTCCAGACATTCGAGAACACTGAAGCTTTCTTT. Encoded protein: CASSFQTFENTEAFF. V usage is TRBV4-1 and J usage is TRBJ1-1; no definite D call. The V gene's germline CDR1 is MGHRA and CDR2 YSYEKL. The CDR3 runs 15 residues. The V end was cut by 5 bases, the J end by 1 base, with 14 bases between.

On this clone: This sample also contains other DNA sequences that code for the same CDR3. V usage is TRBV7-2 and J usage is TRBJ2-7; TRBD2 agrees at 12 bases. V was clipped by 1 base and J by 2 bases; unmatched bases: 0. This CDR3 is built from 15 residues. Germline V gene sequence: CDR1 SGHTA, CDR2 FQGNSA. The CDR3 reads CASSLGLAGAYEQYF. The CDR3 bases are TGTGCCAGCAGCTTAGGACTAGCGGGGGCCTACGAGCAGTACTTC.

This chain's CDR3 is CASSLGRWDYGYTF. The DNA for the CDR3 is TGTGCCAGCAGCTTGGGCAGGTGGGACTATGGCTACACCTTC. This chain uses TRBV5-8 with TRBJ1-2; D gene uncertain. This CDR3 is built from 14 residues. Germline CDR1 is SGHTS and CDR2 is YDEGEE. V lost 0 bases and J lost 3, with 9 bases in between.

The chain recombines TRBV30 with TRBJ1-2, with 7 bases identical to TRBD1. The length of the CDR3 is 12 residues. From germline, CDR1 is GTSNPN and CDR2 SVGIG (reference sequence). V dropped 5 bases and J dropped 8; count of bases not matched to a gene: 8. DNA for the CDR3: TGTGCCTGGCGTCCTACAGGGGCAGGCTACACCTTC. This encodes CAWRPTGAGYTF. The variable domain in full, with the rest retrieved from reference TRBV30 and TRBJ1-2, is SQTIHQWPATLVQPVGSPLSLECTVEGTSNPNLYWYRQAAGRGLQLLFYSVGIGQISSEVPQNLSASRPQDRQFILSSKKLLLSDSGFYLCAWRPTGAGYTFGSGTRLTVV.

This clone has more than one count but fewer than ten. The CDR3 sequence is CASSLVQGQTVYYGYTF. The CDR3 DNA sequence: TGTGCCAGCAGCTTGGTTCAGGGTCAGACAGTTTACTATGGCTACACCTTC. The gene calls are TRBV5-4 and TRBJ1-2; tentative D call: TRBD1 (5 bases). Germline assignment: CDR1 SGHNT and CDR2 YYREEE (reference sequence). The CDR3 contains 17 residues. V was cut by 0 bases and J by 3 bases, with 18 bases left in between.

The sample holds a few counts of this clone. This chain connects TRBV6-2 or TRBV6-3 to TRBJ1-6; a weak D match, TRBD1 (5 bases). The germline CDR1 and CDR2 sequences are MNHEY and SVGEGT. With 2 bases removed from V and 4 bases from J, the gap between germline ends came to 9 bases. The CDR3 is 15 amino acids. CDR3 DNA: TGTGCCAGCAGTTACGACGGGGGGTATAATTCACCCCTCCACTTT. Translating gives CASSYDGGYNSPLHF.

This chain uses TRBV4-1 with TRBJ2-7; D might be TRBD2 (7 bases). Trimming pared 0 bases from V and 2 bases from J, leaving 14 bases between. The CDR3 has 16 residues. Germline V lookup: CDR1 MGHRA, CDR2 YSYEKL. The CDR3 nucleotides read TGCGCCAGCAGCCAAGAGCCCGCGGGGGCCCCCTACGAGCAGTACTTC. Translated: CASSQEPAGAPYEQYF.

This clone was found once. The chain links TRBV29-1 to TRBJ1-2; D ambiguous. From germline, CDR1 is SQVTM and CDR2 ANQGSEA. V was cut by 3 bases and J by 9 bases, with 14 bases left in between. This CDR3 has 12 amino acids. The CDR3 DNA is TGCAGCGTTGAGAGGATCCTGGCGAGCTACACCTTC. Its protein product is CSVERILASYTF.

V usage is TRBV9 and J usage is TRBJ1-5; no firm D call. The V and J ends lost 0 bases and 5 bases respectively, with 9 bases between them. Germline CDR1 SGDLS, CDR2 YYNGEE. There are 14 residues in the CDR3. DNA of the CDR3: TGTGCCAGCAGCGTAGACGGGAGACATCAGCCCCAGCATTTT. Encoded protein: CASSVDGRHQPQHF.

Note on this clone: The junction does not match germline at one end; this may be a read error. This rearrangement joins TRBV6-5 to TRBJ2-3; no clear D. The germline CDR1 and CDR2 sequences are MNHEY and SVGAGI. This CDR3 contains 12 residues. The CDR3 nucleotides are TGTGCCAGCAGTGACTCGTCATTTGCGCAGTATTTT. Its protein product is CASSDSSFAQYF.

The rearrangement links TRBV18 to TRBJ2-7; 7 nucleotides agree with TRBD1. V shed 2 bases and J 2 bases; nucleotides not matched to a gene: 6. From germline, CDR1 is KGHSH and CDR2 LQKENI. CDR3 size: 15 residues. CDR3 coding DNA: TGTGCCAGCTCACCAACCGGGACAGAGACCTACGAGCAGTACTTC. Its protein is CASSPTGTETYEQYF.

The chain carries TRBV6-1 and TRBJ1-4, with a weak D call TRBD1 (5 bases). CDR1 and CDR2 (germline): MNHNS, SASEGT. Trimming left V 3 bases short and J 7 bases short, with 15 bases between. This CDR3 contains 15 residues. The CDR3 DNA is TGTGCCAGCAGTGAGAAGGACAACCGTCGTGAAAAACTGTTTTTT. This encodes CASSEKDNRREKLFF.